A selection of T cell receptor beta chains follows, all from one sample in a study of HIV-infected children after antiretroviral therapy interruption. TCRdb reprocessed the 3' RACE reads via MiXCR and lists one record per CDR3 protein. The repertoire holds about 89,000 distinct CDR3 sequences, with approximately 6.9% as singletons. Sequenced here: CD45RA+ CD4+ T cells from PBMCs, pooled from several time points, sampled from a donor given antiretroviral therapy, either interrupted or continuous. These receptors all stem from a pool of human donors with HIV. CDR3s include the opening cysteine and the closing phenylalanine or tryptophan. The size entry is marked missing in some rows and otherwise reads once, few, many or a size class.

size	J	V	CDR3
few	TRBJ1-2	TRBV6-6	CASSTTRQGYTF
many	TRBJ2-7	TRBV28	CASTLPTGGSHRQYF
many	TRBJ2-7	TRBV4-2	CASSQEWGEASGRDEQYF
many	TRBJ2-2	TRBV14	CASSQDVAQRANTGELFF
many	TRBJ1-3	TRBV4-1	CASSQDEDSGNTIYF
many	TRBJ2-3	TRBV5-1	CASSLAGTGSPRDTQYF
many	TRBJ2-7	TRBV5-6	CASSLADRAEQYF
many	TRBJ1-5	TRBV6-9	CASPIQTEPHF
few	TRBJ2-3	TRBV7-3	CASSFSTDTQYF
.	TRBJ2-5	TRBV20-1	CSAVPGQEQETQYF
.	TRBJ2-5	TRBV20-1	CSASQGQETQYF
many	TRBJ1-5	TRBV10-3	CASSGTGVGNQPQHF
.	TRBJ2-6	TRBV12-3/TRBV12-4	CASSIQGVSGANVLTF
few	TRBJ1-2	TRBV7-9	CASSLPSNYGYTF
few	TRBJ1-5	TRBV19	CASSTGGNQPQHF
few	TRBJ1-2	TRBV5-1	CASSKGQGVIGYTF
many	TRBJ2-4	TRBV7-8	CASSFGGRLAKNIQYF
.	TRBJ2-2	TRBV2	CASIREANTGELFF
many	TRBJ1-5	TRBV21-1	CASSKAPTGKCNQPQHF
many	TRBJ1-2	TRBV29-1	CSVVPGQGAMGYTF
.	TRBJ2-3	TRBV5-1	CASSLGATDTQYF
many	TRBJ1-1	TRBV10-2	CASSESKSTEAFF
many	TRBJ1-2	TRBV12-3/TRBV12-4	CASSWFEGAGGYTF
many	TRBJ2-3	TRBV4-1	CASSRGTGSTDTQYF
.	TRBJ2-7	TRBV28	CASSLFLRGSAYEQYF
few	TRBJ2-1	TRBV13	CASSLGQVLYNEQFF
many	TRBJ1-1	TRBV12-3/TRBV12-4	CASSSNRDLDTEAFF
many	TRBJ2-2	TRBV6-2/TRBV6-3	CASSPIRMDTGELFF
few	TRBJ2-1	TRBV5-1	CASSLLGNKYEQFF
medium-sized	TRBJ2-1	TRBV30	CAWSLTGDAEQFF
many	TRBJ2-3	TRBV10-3	CAISVGGDTQYF
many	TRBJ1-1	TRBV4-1	CASSQGLLEGAFF
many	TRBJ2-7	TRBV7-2	CASSLGGSGEQYF
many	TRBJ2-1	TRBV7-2	CASSLAAGGVNEQFF
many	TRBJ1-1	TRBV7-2	CASSPWDRGTEAFF
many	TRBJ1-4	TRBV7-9	CASSIGTHEKLFF
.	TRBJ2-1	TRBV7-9	CASSRGNEQFF
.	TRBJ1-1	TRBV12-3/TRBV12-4	CASSPRIRATNTEAFF
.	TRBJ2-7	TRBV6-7	CASSLNLGGRDEQYF
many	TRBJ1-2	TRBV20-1	CSARDRRASNYGYTF
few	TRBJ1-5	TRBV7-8	CASSLERLKGQPQHF
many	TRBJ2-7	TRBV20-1	CSALRQGAEYEQYF
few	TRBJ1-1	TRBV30	CAWSGTGNTEAFF
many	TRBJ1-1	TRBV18	CASSPKGGNTEAFF
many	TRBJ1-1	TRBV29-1	CSVEDFGGKTEAFF
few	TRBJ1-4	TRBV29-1	CSVTGTGDEKLFF
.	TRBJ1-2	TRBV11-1	CASSQTLAGYGYTF
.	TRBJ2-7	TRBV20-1	CSASPVMWNEQYF
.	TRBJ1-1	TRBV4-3	CASSQWQISTEAFF
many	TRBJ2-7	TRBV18	CASSPDRSFEREQYF